This T cell receptor (beta chain) was identified during a study of T cell clonotyping in hematopoietic cell transplantation. General study points: No sorting was done, leaving CD4 and CD8 contributions mixed. Recipient TCR diversity dropped after transplant; expanded clonotypes rose from day 30 to 180.

Recipients were bled about 28 days pretransplant and at posttransplant days 30, 100, 180. As regards this clone: Its matching antigen is unknown.

Some clones are missing from TCRdb's copy, which holds only in-frame ones; the method was immunoSEQ multiplex PCR. The sample shows more than 9,000 clones, 51% of them seen only once. This receptor was identified in a female patient in her 50s who had an allogeneic stem cell transplant from an unrelated donor, so the T cells may come from the graft donor. Some clones in this sample may be carry-over from other donors' samples. The source material was peripheral blood mononuclear cells, sampled 100 days after allogeneic stem cell transplant.

DNA of the CDR3: TGTGCCAGCAGCTTAGGGACAGGGAGGGGAGATGGCTACACCTTC. It is translated as CASSLGTGRGDGYTF. This rearrangement joins TRBV7-6 to TRBJ1-2; TRBD1 aligns across 8 bases. V was pared by 1 base and J by 6 bases, with 7 bases of the junction left unmatched. Germline V CDR1 and CDR2: SGHVS, FNYEAQ. This CDR3 contains 15 residues.